The clone carrying this TCR beta chain was counted between two and nine times. The sample belongs to a study of cytomegalovirus exposure and HLA in healthy donors. Overall study context: Earlier work reported 90 million to 120 million unique TCR beta sequences from about 179 million T cells.

Primers: 60 Vbeta forward and 13 Jbeta reverse. The protocol was immunoSEQ multiplex PCR, while the TCRdb copy is restricted to in-frame clones and leaves out a portion. Of 65,000 to 85,000 clones in the sample, about four fifths were seen once. The CDR3 has 18 residues. The junction had 18 bases not matched to a gene; V was cut back by 6 bases and J by 5 bases. Germline assignment: CDR1 MNHEY and CDR2 SMNVEV (reference sequence). Sample: PBMCs. This receptor was identified in a woman in her thirties or forties in good health and CMV-seropositive. The genes are TRBV27 and TRBJ2-2, with 7 bases matching TRBD1. CDR3 region: CASRLIGRGGAGTGELFF. Written as DNA, the CDR3 is TGTGCCAGCAGGCTCATCGGTAGAGGGGGCGCTGGGACCGGGGAGCTGTTTTTT.